This T cell receptor beta chain was profiled in a study of cytomegalovirus exposure and HLA in healthy donors. PCR used 60 Vbeta primers and 13 Jbeta primers. The method was immunoSEQ multiplex PCR; TCRdb's version includes in-frame clones alone and lacks a portion of them. The top ten clones hold under 3.5% of a sample with around 120,000 clones, roughly 84% of them seen once. In germline, CDR1 is SGHRS, CDR2 YFSETQ. Germline trimming cut 1 base from V and 2 bases from J; bases unmatched to any gene: 1. This CDR3 region has 14 residues. This clone was detected only a few times. Input material: PBMCs. This TCR was sampled from a man aged 45-60 years in good health and CMV-seronegative. The genes are TRBV5-1 and TRBJ1-2; 8 bases match TRBD1. The CDR3 DNA reads as TGCGCCAGCAGCTTGACAGGGGGGAACTATGGCTACACCTTC. Its translation: CASSLTGGNYGYTF. The full variable domain, its missing parts supplied by reference TRBV5-1 and TRBJ1-2, is KAGVTQTPRYLIKTRGQQVTLSCSPISGHRSVSWYQQTPGQGLQFLFEYFSETQRNKGNFPGRFSGRQFSNSRSEMNVSTLELGDSALYLCASSLTGGNYGYTFGSGTRLTVV.